This T cell receptor (beta chain) is from a study of early T cells in non-severe SARS-CoV-2 infection. Study-level information: Sequenced material consisted of bulk RNA (from unsorted whole blood), and chains were unpaired. Findings and caveats of the study: Clonotype matching in VDJdb favored anti-spike CD8 responses and did not capture private and CD4 specificities.

Individual cDNA molecules each received unique molecular identifiers attached to them. From the 5' RACE reads, TCRdb called clonotypes with MiXCR, one entry per CDR3 protein. The top ten clones hold roughly 16% of a sample with 55,000 to 85,000 distinct CDR3 sequences, approximately 11% of them seen once. Between the trimmed V and J ends, which lost 5 bases and 0 bases, there was a span of 8 bases. CDR1 is LNHNV and CDR2 is YYDKDF in the germline V gene (reference sequence). CDR3 size: 14 residues. This clonotype was recorded at least ten times. Its matching antigen is unknown. This receptor was obtained from an adult who was a healthcare worker with PCR-confirmed SARS-CoV-2 infection or an uninfected control (not recorded which). The chain couples TRBV15 to TRBJ2-1; D may be TRBD2 (5 bases). Sequenced material: whole blood, taken at baseline. CDR3 in amino acids: CATSPRGSYNEQFF. CDR3 nucleotide sequence: TGTGCCACCAGCCCCCGGGGCTCCTACAATGAGCAGTTCTTC.